This entry describes one T cell receptor beta chain. The protocol was immunoSEQ multiplex PCR, while the TCRdb copy is restricted to in-frame clones and leaves out a portion. The table lists approximately 100,000 clones, 70% to 85% of them singletons, with approximately 5.5% in the top ten. This specimen belongs to a study of OX40 agonist ivuxolimab in advanced cancers. The ends were cut back, 3 bases at V and 6 bases at J, with 9 bases in the middle. This CDR3 comprises 12 residues. Per germline, CDR1 KGHSH and CDR2 LQKENI. This chain uses TRBV18 with TRBJ2-7; D is undetermined. This sample comprised CD4+ or CD8+ T cells sorted from blood, obtained in a trial of the OX40 agonist ivuxolimab. The clonotype comes from an adult with an advanced solid tumor such as melanoma, head and neck, liver or kidney cancer. The CDR3 loop reads CASSPLFGEQYF. The CDR3, as DNA: TGTGCCAGCTCACCTTTGTTCGGCGAGCAGTACTTC.